The present TCR beta chain was sequenced within a study of shared clonotypes between healthy human individuals. Terminally differentiated effector memory CD45RA+ cells were excluded by CCR7 positive selection of CD45RO-negative cells. Nashville, Tennessee was home to all donors, who were Caucasian adults. Trimming cost V 8 bases and J 1 base, with 14 bases left between them. This CDR3 comprises 14 residues. Looked up from germline, CDR1 is LNHDA and CDR2 is SQIVND (reference sequence). Findings and caveats of the study: Naive subsets tended to show greater estimated richness than memory subsets.

Sequencing was performed with immunoSEQ multiplex PCR; in TCRdb, only in-frame clones are kept and a portion is missing. The sample shows 500,000 to 700,000 clones, about 95% of them seen only once. Details on this clone: What it binds is unknown.

The V and J genes are TRBV19 and TRBJ1-1; tentatively, D is TRBD1 (6 bases). The material sequenced was naive CD8+ T cells sorted from blood. This TCR derives from a young woman in good health. The CDR3 sequence: CASGEGGKNTEAFF. CDR3 coding DNA: TGTGCCAGTGGAGAGGGGGGAAAGAACACTGAAGCTTTCTTT.